The 22 T cell receptor beta chains in this list originate from one sample, sequenced in a study of spatial heterogeneity in lung cancer. Study findings and constraints: Tumoral mutation counts were tracked by counts of expanded intratumoral alpha and beta TCRs.

Time point in this sample: sample taken at primary tumor resection. MiXCR was run by TCRdb on the 5' RACE reads, yielding one entry per CDR3 protein. The sample lists 20,000 to 30,000 distinct CDR3 sequences, approximately 9% occurring once. For these receptors, no antigen is known. This specimen consisted of lung tumor tissue, obtained at surgery. The receptor set was obtained from a male donor with early-stage non-small cell lung cancer.

This clonotype has ten or more counts. The V and J genes are TRBV7-6 and TRBJ1-5; D might be TRBD1 (5 bases). CDR3 length equals 13 residues. Germline CDR1 is SGHVS and CDR2 is FNYEAQ. V was pared by 5 bases and J by 4 bases, with 9 bases between. The CDR3, as DNA: TGTGCCAGCAGCGTACAGGTGAATCAGCCCCAGCATTTT. This encodes CASSVQVNQPQHF.

Relative to its sample, this clonotype is large. This CDR3 is CASSQRTGRTEAFF. The CDR3 nucleotides are TGTGCCAGCAGCCAAAGGACAGGGAGGACTGAAGCTTTCTTT. The rearrangement uses TRBV3-1 and TRBJ1-1; TRBD1 matches 8 bases. Germline lookup yields CDR1 LGHDT and CDR2 YNNKEL (reference sequence). V was clipped by 2 bases and J by 5 bases; unmatched bases: 4. The CDR3 runs to 14 residues.

In its sample, this clonotype was seen many times. The gene calls are TRBV20-1 and TRBJ1-2; TRBD1 matches 7 bases. Germline CDR1 DFQATT, CDR2 SNEGSKA (reference sequence). With 0 bases clipped from V and 4 bases from J, the junction kept 5 bases outside the gene matches. The CDR3 runs 14 residues. The CDR3: CSARDSGTAYGYTF. In DNA form, the CDR3 reads TGCAGTGCTAGAGATTCCGGGACAGCCTATGGCTACACCTTC.

This clonotype has a count of ten or more. This chain joins TRBV6-2 or TRBV6-3 and TRBJ2-5; D possibly corresponds to TRBD2 (6 bases). From germline, CDR1 is MNHEY and CDR2 SVGEGT. V lost 7 bases, J lost 5 bases, and 14 bases lay in between. The CDR3 is 13 amino acids. The CDR3 DNA is TGTGCCAGCATCCACGGGGGTTCGGAGACCCAGTACTTC. As protein: CASIHGGSETQYF.

This clonotype has a count of ten or more. The rearrangement links TRBV28 to TRBJ2-3; 11 bases agree with TRBD2. Germline-derived CDR1 and CDR2 are MDHEN and SYDVKM. J gave up 1 base and V 8 bases, and 5 bases lay outside the gene matches. There are 15 residues in the CDR3. CDR3 nucleotides: TGTGCCAGCGGGCTAGCGGGAGGAGGCACAGATACGCAGTATTTT. This sequence encodes CASGLAGGGTDTQYF.

The sample holds a few counts of this clonotype. The chain joins TRBV9 to TRBJ2-7; TRBD1 or TRBD2 may be the D gene (6 bases each). V was pared by 3 bases and J by 3 bases, with 10 bases between. CDR1 SGDLS and CDR2 YYNGEE come from the germline V gene. The CDR3 is 13 residues long. The CDR3 region has the DNA TGTGCCAGCAGCGGGGGGGCCTTCTACGAGCAGTACTTC. Translation gives CASSGGAFYEQYF.

This clonotype was seen more than once but under ten times. The rearrangement uses TRBV20-1 and TRBJ2-7; D is unresolved. The V end lost 5 bases, the J end lost 0 bases, and 14 bases lay between the germline ends. Germline CDR1 DFQATT, CDR2 SNEGSKA (reference sequence). The CDR3 length is 14 residues. The CDR3 is CSAEISGFSYEQYF. The CDR3 bases are TGCAGTGCTGAGATATCAGGATTCTCCTACGAGCAGTACTTC.

This clonotype was seen only a few times. The chain is built from TRBV2 and TRBJ1-4, with TRBD1 identical over 9 bases. Germline loops: CDR1 SNHLY, CDR2 FYNNEI. The CDR3 extends over 14 amino acids. V was pared by 6 bases and J by 7 bases, with 6 bases of the junction left unmatched. The CDR3 loop is CASRPDRGGEKLFF. The CDR3 DNA reads TGTGCCAGCAGGCCGGACAGGGGAGGTGAAAAACTGTTTTTT.

In its sample, this clonotype was seen many times. The rearrangement joins TRBV7-8 to TRBJ2-1; D uncertain. The CDR3 has 11 amino acids. The germline CDR1 and CDR2 sequences are SGHVS and FQNEAQ. The ends were cut back, 1 base at V and 9 bases at J, with 4 bases in the middle. The CDR3 loop reads CASSLGGEQFF. CDR3 nucleotides: TGTGCCAGCAGCTTAGGGGGTGAGCAGTTCTTC.

This clonotype has a count of ten or more. The chain carries TRBV10-3 and TRBJ2-3; 9 bases map to TRBD1. Germline trimming cut 7 bases from V and 14 bases from J; bases unmatched to any gene: 13. This CDR3 has 13 residues. Germline-derived CDR1 and CDR2 are ENHRY and SYGVKD. Written as DNA, the CDR3 is TGTGCCATCATGGGACAGGGAATGGAATTTGCGTATTTT. It yields the protein CAIMGQGMEFAYF.

This clonotype showed up just a few times. The rearrangement uses TRBV6-5 and TRBJ2-5; D is perhaps TRBD1 or TRBD2 (5 bases each). The CDR3 is 13 residues long. Between the trimmed V and J ends, which lost 0 bases and 9 bases, there was a span of 11 bases. The germline V gene encodes CDR1 MNHEY and CDR2 SVGAGI. Written as DNA, the CDR3 is TGTGCCAGCAGTTACTCAGGGAGAGGGGCCCAGTACTTC. Translating it yields CASSYSGRGAQYF.

The sample holds many counts of this clonotype. The chain is built from TRBV7-2 and TRBJ2-2; D remains unclear. Germline CDR1 is SGHTA and CDR2 is FQGNSA. Trimming pared 4 bases from V and 3 bases from J, leaving 6 bases between. This CDR3 has 13 residues. CDR3 region: CASSSGYTGELFF. In DNA, the CDR3 is TGTGCCAGCAGCTCAGGATACACCGGGGAGCTGTTTTTT.

The chain employs TRBV24-1 and TRBJ2-1; TRBD1 is a possible D gene (7 bases). Germline V gene sequence: CDR1 KGHDR, CDR2 SFDVKD. This CDR3 is 14 amino acids long. V gave up 7 bases and J gave up 1 base, with 10 bases separating them. This CDR3 reads CATSQGGSYNEQFF. The CDR3 nucleotides read TGTGCCACCAGCCAGGGGGGATCCTACAATGAGCAGTTCTTC.

This clonotype was seen at least ten times. The chain joins TRBV7-3 to TRBJ2-6, with D tentatively TRBD1 (6 bases). V lost 5 bases to trimming and J lost 0 bases, with 17 bases between them. There are 18 residues in the CDR3. Germline CDR1 and CDR2: SGHTA and FQGTGA. CDR3 sequence reads: CASSPGMGAPSGANVLTF. The CDR3 nucleotides are TGTGCCAGCAGCCCAGGGATGGGGGCTCCCTCTGGGGCCAACGTCCTGACTTTC.

The sample holds many counts of this clonotype. The V gene is TRBV20-1, the J gene TRBJ2-5; the match to TRBD2 covers 10 bases. The CDR3 is 15 amino acids. Trimming cost V 5 bases and J 4 bases; bases outside gene matches: 10. Germline V lookup: CDR1 DFQATT, CDR2 SNEGSKA (reference sequence). CDR3 DNA sequence: TGCAGTGCTCCTTTGAGCGGGAGGGCCGCAGAGACCCAGTACTTC. Translated, it gives CSAPLSGRAAETQYF.

The genes are TRBV27 and TRBJ1-3, with D perhaps matching TRBD1 (6 bases). The CDR3 contains 16 residues. CDR1 and CDR2 from the germline V gene are MNHEY and SMNVEV (reference sequence). The ends were cut back, 2 bases at V and 4 bases at J, with 15 bases in the middle. Here the CDR3 DNA reads TGTGCCAGCAGTTTACGGGGGGCAAGTGCGGGAAACACCATATATTTT. As protein: CASSLRGASAGNTIYF.

This clonotype was counted many times. This chain uses TRBV20-1 with TRBJ2-1; 12 positions match TRBD2. V lost 1 base to trimming and J lost 0 bases; unmatched junction nucleotides: 16. CDR3 length equals 21 residues. Germline-derived CDR1 and CDR2 are DFQATT and SNEGSKA (reference sequence). The CDR3 here is CSARVFKVTSGGVSSYNEQFF. Here the CDR3 DNA reads TGCAGTGCTAGAGTATTCAAGGTGACTAGCGGGGGAGTGAGCTCCTACAATGAGCAGTTCTTC.

This clonotype showed up many times. J is TRBJ1-4 and V is TRBV19; D is unresolved. V lost 7 bases and J 8 bases, leaving 11 bases between the germline ends. Germline V gives CDR1 LNHDA, CDR2 SQIVND (reference sequence). This CDR3 contains 12 residues. This CDR3 is CASTAAGEKLFF. CDR3 coding DNA: TGTGCCAGTACCGCCGCGGGCGAAAAACTGTTTTTT.

This clonotype has a count of ten or more. The chain joins TRBV27 to TRBJ1-2; TRBD1 agrees at 9 bases. The V gene end was trimmed by 10 bases and the J gene end by 4 bases; junction bases not matched to a gene: 7. This CDR3 comprises 13 residues. Germline V gene data show CDR1 as MNHEY and CDR2 as SMNVEV (reference sequence). The CDR3 region has the DNA TGTGCCACGGCGGTGGACAGGGGCTATGGCTACACCTTC. It is translated as CATAVDRGYGYTF.

The J gene is TRBJ2-2, the V gene TRBV29-1; D perhaps matches TRBD1 (5 bases). The germline gives CDR1 SQVTM, CDR2 ANQGSEA. This CDR3 spans 14 amino acids. Trimming pared 7 bases from V and 1 base from J, leaving 13 bases between. CDR3 bases: TGCAGCGCCAGTTCAGACAGGAACACCGGGGAGCTGTTTTTT. It yields the protein CSASSDRNTGELFF.

This clonotype is categorized as medium-sized. The V call is TRBV12-3 or TRBV12-4, the J call TRBJ2-1; TRBD1 matches 9 bases. The V segment lost 7 bases and the J segment 5 bases; nucleotides outside the gene matches: 6. The CDR3 is 14 amino acids. The CDR3 coding sequence is TGTGCCAGCACCCGGACAGGGGCCAACAATGAGCAGTTCTTC. This encodes CASTRTGANNEQFF.

The chain employs TRBV11-2 and TRBJ2-5; no clear D gene. CDR3 size: 14 residues. Germline values: CDR1 SGHAT, CDR2 FQNNGV. V shed 10 bases and J shed 4 bases, with 19 bases lying between them. Written as DNA, the CDR3 is TGTGCCACCGACACGTTTGTAAATCCAGAGACCCAGTACTTC. Its translation is CATDTFVNPETQYF.